This paragraph reports one T cell receptor (beta chain). V gave up 6 bases and J gave up 8 bases; unmatched junction bases: 12. The CDR3 runs 14 residues. The germline CDR1 and CDR2 sequences are MDHEN and SYDVKM. This specimen belongs to a study of OX40 agonist ivuxolimab in advanced cancers. Method: immunoSEQ multiplex PCR; TCRdb's copy keeps in-frame clones and lacks some. Of over 95,000 clones in the sample, over 85% were seen once. Material: CD4+ or CD8+ T cells sorted from blood, obtained in a trial of the OX40 agonist ivuxolimab. The clonotype originates from an adult with an advanced solid tumor such as melanoma, head and neck, liver or kidney cancer. The J gene is TRBJ1-2, the V gene TRBV28; 7 nucleotides agree with TRBD1. In DNA form, the CDR3 reads TGTGCCAGCAGGGAAACAGGGGAATCAAAAGGCTACACCTTC. As protein: CASRETGESKGYTF.